The rows below give T cell receptor beta chains drawn from one sample of a study of T cells in Graves' hyperthyroidism and ophthalmopathy. TCRdb re-analysed the multiplex PCR reads in MiXCR, keeping a single row per CDR3 protein. The top ten clones hold around 32% of a sample with tens of thousands of distinct CDR3 sequences, approximately 50% of them seen once. Sequenced sample: peripheral blood or thyroid tissue (not recorded which). The origin of the receptors is a woman between 45 and 65 years old with Graves' hyperthyroidism. Each CDR3 is given with its conserved first and last residue. Each record gives: J gene, V gene, clone size, CDR3 protein. Clone size is not always given. Where it is, it says once, few, many or a class for expanded clones.

j_gene: TRBJ1-1; v_gene: TRBV7-2; abundance: many; CDR3aa: CASSPFRTGGGTEAFF
j_gene: TRBJ1-1; v_gene: TRBV7-9; abundance: many; CDR3aa: CASSWTANTEAFF
j_gene: TRBJ1-1; v_gene: TRBV10-3; abundance: -; CDR3aa: CAIRAAGGEGVAFF
j_gene: TRBJ1-1; v_gene: TRBV7-3; abundance: -; CDR3aa: CASSLTGQGLGDTEAFF
j_gene: TRBJ1-2; v_gene: TRBV10-3; abundance: -; CDR3aa: CAIRAAGALYGYTF
j_gene: TRBJ1-5; v_gene: TRBV20-1; abundance: -; CDR3aa: CSARGWEGQPQHF
j_gene: TRBJ2-5; v_gene: TRBV7-2; abundance: -; CDR3aa: CASSREETQYF
j_gene: TRBJ1-5; v_gene: TRBV19; abundance: many; CDR3aa: CASSIVGHGSLNQPQHF
j_gene: TRBJ2-2; v_gene: TRBV5-5; abundance: once; CDR3aa: CASSFTSPGQGSGELFF
j_gene: TRBJ1-1; v_gene: TRBV10-3; abundance: -; CDR3aa: CAISEISGGPGEAFF
j_gene: TRBJ1-2; v_gene: TRBV28; abundance: many; CDR3aa: CASSLGAGFYGYTF
j_gene: TRBJ2-2; v_gene: TRBV7-3; abundance: many; CDR3aa: CASSLSGRAGGELFF
j_gene: TRBJ1-4; v_gene: TRBV14; abundance: -; CDR3aa: CASSQEFRGGPNEKLFF
j_gene: TRBJ1-1; v_gene: TRBV7-9; abundance: -; CDR3aa: CASTHRGQRAFF
j_gene: TRBJ1-5; v_gene: TRBV7-9; abundance: many; CDR3aa: CASSPPGGNNQPQHF
j_gene: TRBJ1-1; v_gene: TRBV7-9; abundance: many; CDR3aa: CASSDQAQGGAFF
j_gene: TRBJ2-2; v_gene: TRBV15; abundance: -; CDR3aa: CATSSSGTSGSGTGELFF
j_gene: TRBJ1-1; v_gene: TRBV27; abundance: -; CDR3aa: CASSLWGHSNTEAFF
j_gene: TRBJ1-1; v_gene: TRBV19; abundance: many; CDR3aa: CASSIIPGQLMNTEAFF
j_gene: TRBJ2-3; v_gene: TRBV11-2; abundance: -; CDR3aa: CASSLRGRGADTQYF
j_gene: TRBJ2-5; v_gene: TRBV7-2; abundance: -; CDR3aa: CASSADGREAETQYF
j_gene: TRBJ2-7; v_gene: TRBV19; abundance: -; CDR3aa: CTSSRKDRADYEQYF
j_gene: TRBJ2-7; v_gene: TRBV6-2/TRBV6-3; abundance: many; CDR3aa: CASSPLRDSYEQYF
j_gene: TRBJ2-7; v_gene: TRBV7-3; abundance: -; CDR3aa: CASSPTQGAYEQYF
j_gene: TRBJ2-5; v_gene: TRBV7-8; abundance: -; CDR3aa: CASSQALAGGETQYF
j_gene: TRBJ2-7; v_gene: TRBV30; abundance: few; CDR3aa: CAWELQTGDHLYEQYF
j_gene: TRBJ2-1; v_gene: TRBV20-1; abundance: -; CDR3aa: CSALRQATGNEQFF
j_gene: TRBJ2-6; v_gene: TRBV2; abundance: many; CDR3aa: CASMGPGANVLTF
j_gene: TRBJ2-2; v_gene: TRBV6-6; abundance: many; CDR3aa: CASRTSGGRTGELFF
j_gene: TRBJ2-7; v_gene: TRBV6-6; abundance: many; CDR3aa: CASSSRPIGRDREQYF
j_gene: TRBJ1-1; v_gene: TRBV6-2/TRBV6-3; abundance: many; CDR3aa: CASTRTPRSTEAFF
j_gene: TRBJ1-2; v_gene: TRBV15; abundance: -; CDR3aa: CATSRASGSDGYTF
j_gene: TRBJ1-1; v_gene: TRBV9; abundance: -; CDR3aa: CASSAFGGNTEAFF
j_gene: TRBJ1-2; v_gene: TRBV12-3/TRBV12-4; abundance: once; CDR3aa: CASSEGSYGYTF
j_gene: TRBJ1-1; v_gene: TRBV27; abundance: many; CDR3aa: CASRGVGTEAFF
j_gene: TRBJ1-1; v_gene: TRBV20-1; abundance: many; CDR3aa: CSAAGQQVAEAFF